The 4 T cell receptor beta chains below come from one sample, sequenced in a study of OX40 agonist ivuxolimab in advanced cancers. The library was generated by the immunoSEQ multiplex PCR assay. TCRdb stores this immuneACCESS table with in-frame sequences only. Part of the clones is absent; in the studies checked, under half of the shortfall reflects unresolved V genes, and no reason is known for the rest. The sample table holds under 20,000 clones, of which roughly three quarters were seen once. In total, the top ten clones hold roughly a sixth of the sample. Sequenced here: CD4+ or CD8+ T cells sorted from blood, sampled in a trial of the OX40 agonist ivuxolimab. These receptors all come from an adult with an advanced solid tumor such as melanoma, head and neck, liver or kidney cancer.

The J gene is TRBJ2-7, the V gene TRBV5-4; D perhaps matches TRBD1 (5 bases). The CDR3 sequence is 15 residues long. CDR1 is SGHNT and CDR2 is YYREEE in the germline V gene (reference sequence). The V and J ends lost 4 bases and 0 bases respectively, with 14 bases between them. CDR3 residues: CASSQGVTNSYEQYF. CDR3 nucleotide sequence: TGTGCCAGCAGCCAAGGGGTGACAAACTCCTACGAGCAGTACTTC.

This clone is categorized as large. The V call is TRBV19, the J call TRBJ1-2; unclear D gene. The CDR3 covers 15 residues. The germline V and J ends were trimmed by 3 bases and 0 bases, with 11 bases remaining between them. CDR1 and CDR2 (germline): LNHDA, SQIVND (reference sequence). The CDR3 nucleotides are TGTGCCAGTAGTATTACCCAGGATTCTAACTATGGCTACACCTTC. It encodes CASSITQDSNYGYTF.

The CDR3 region is CASSGGLAQPGDTQYF. As DNA, the CDR3 is TGTGCCAGCAGCGGGGGACTAGCGCAGCCGGGAGATACGCAGTATTTT. The gene calls are TRBV5-4 and TRBJ2-3, with 10 bases aligning to TRBD2. In germline, CDR1 is SGHNT, CDR2 YYREEE (reference sequence). J gave up 5 bases and V 4 bases, and 10 bases lay outside the gene matches. This CDR3 contains 16 residues.

The gene calls are TRBV19 and TRBJ1-2; D uncertain. The V gene's germline CDR1 is LNHDA and CDR2 SQIVND (reference sequence). CDR3 length: 14 residues. Trimming stripped 3 bases from V and 10 bases from J, with 18 bases between. The CDR3 region has the DNA TGTGCCAGTAGTATTGGATGGGTTCCTAATGCCTACACCTTC. Translation: CASSIGWVPNAYTF. The variable domain in full, completed from reference TRBV19 and TRBJ1-2, reads DGGITQSPKYLFRKEGQNVTLSCEQNLNHDAMYWYRQDPGQGLRLIYYSQIVNDFQKGDIAEGYSVSREKKESFPLTVTSAQKNPTAFYLCASSIGWVPNAYTFGSGTRLTVV.